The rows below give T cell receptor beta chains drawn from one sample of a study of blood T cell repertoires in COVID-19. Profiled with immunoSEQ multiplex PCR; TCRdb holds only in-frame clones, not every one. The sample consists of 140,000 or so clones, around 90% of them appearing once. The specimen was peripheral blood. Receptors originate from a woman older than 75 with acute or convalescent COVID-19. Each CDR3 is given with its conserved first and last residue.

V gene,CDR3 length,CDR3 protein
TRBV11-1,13,CASSLTGSERAFF
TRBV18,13,CASSARGDYGYTF
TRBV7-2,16,CASSFSLSGGTETQYF
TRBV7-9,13,CASSQGDGNTIYF
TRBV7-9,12,CASSLREHEQYF
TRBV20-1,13,CSASRQGSTEAFF
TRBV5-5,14,CASSLGLSGNTIYF
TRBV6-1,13,CASSETPRGTQYF
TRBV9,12,CASSTRQGSYTF
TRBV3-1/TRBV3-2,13,CASSLTGDNEQFF
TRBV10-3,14,CAIRGLGDASEQFF
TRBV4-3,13,CASSQISGTQQFF
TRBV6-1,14,CASSAAWGGLEQFF
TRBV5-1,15,CASSLASTRAREAFF
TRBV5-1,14,CASRMGSGTDTQYF
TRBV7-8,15,CASRGQGLSSGPLHF
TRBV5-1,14,CASSRRRDQETQYF
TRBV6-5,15,CASSLSGGRVDTQYF
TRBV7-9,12,CASSLVGEPQHF
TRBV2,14,CASSEEGAETEAFF
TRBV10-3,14,CAISDTGLAETQYF
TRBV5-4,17,CASSLNPRDSHNYGYTF
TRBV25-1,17,CATKKTRTGGRGTEAFF
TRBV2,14,CASTSGQGNTEAFF
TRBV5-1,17,CASSPPTSGGALDTQYF
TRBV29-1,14,CSVEGGQTQETQYF
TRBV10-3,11,CAIRGQYEQYF
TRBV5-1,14,CASSGGGNGNTIYF
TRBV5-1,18,CASSFGPSGGPSTDTQYF
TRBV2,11,CASREYTEAFF
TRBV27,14,CASSLGGMNTEAFF